This T cell receptor (beta chain) was profiled in a study of cytomegalovirus exposure and HLA in healthy donors. Germline CDR1 and CDR2: MNHEY and SMNVEV (reference sequence). The CDR3 spans 16 residues. V shed 2 bases and J 3 bases; nucleotides not matched to a gene: 8. Donors were drawn from the approximately 130-subject validation cohort, separate from the approximately 680-subject first cohort. Here immunoSEQ multiplex PCR was the method, and the copy in TCRdb shows in-frame clones only, minus some. Among about 110,000 clones listed, about 85% were seen once. Sequencing was done on a sample of PBMCs. The rearrangement uses TRBV27 and TRBJ2-7; 9 positions match TRBD1. This TCR was sampled from a woman younger than 30 in good health and CMV-seronegative. CDR3 sequence (DNA): TGTGCCAGCAGTTTAGGGACAGGGCCCCATAACTACGAGCAGTACTTC. This sequence encodes CASSLGTGPHNYEQYF.